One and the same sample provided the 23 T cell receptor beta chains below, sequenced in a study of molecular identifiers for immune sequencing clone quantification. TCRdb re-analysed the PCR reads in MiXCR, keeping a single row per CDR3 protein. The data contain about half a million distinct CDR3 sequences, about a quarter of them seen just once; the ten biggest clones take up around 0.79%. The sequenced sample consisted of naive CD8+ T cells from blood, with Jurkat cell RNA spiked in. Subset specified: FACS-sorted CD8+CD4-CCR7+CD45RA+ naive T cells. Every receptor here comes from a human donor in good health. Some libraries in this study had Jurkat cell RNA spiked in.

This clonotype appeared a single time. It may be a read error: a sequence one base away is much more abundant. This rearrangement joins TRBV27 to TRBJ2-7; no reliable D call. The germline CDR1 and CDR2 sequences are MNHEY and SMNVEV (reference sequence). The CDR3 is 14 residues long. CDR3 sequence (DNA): TGTGCCAGCAGCCTTAATCGCCAGGTCTACGAGAAGTACTTC. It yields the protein CASSLNRQVYEKYF.

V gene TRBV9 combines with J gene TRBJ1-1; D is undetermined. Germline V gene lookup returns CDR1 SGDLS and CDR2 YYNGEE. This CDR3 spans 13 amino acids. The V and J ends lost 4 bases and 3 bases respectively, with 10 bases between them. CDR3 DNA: TGTGCCAGCAGCCCTCGCGAGTACACTGAAGCTTTCTTT. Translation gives CASSPREYTEAFF.

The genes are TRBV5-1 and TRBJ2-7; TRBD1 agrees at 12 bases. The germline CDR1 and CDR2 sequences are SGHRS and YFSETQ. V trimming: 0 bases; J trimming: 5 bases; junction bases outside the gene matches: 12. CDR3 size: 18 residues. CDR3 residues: CASSLESPGQGAYHEQYF. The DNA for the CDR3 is TGCGCCAGCAGCTTGGAATCCCCGGGACAGGGGGCTTACCACGAGCAGTACTTC.

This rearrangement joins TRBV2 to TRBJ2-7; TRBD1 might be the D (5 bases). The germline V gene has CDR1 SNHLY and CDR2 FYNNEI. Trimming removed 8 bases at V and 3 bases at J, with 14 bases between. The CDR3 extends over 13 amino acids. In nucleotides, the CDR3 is TGTGCCAGCCGGGCAGGGTCCAACTACGAGCAGTACTTC. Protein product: CASRAGSNYEQYF.

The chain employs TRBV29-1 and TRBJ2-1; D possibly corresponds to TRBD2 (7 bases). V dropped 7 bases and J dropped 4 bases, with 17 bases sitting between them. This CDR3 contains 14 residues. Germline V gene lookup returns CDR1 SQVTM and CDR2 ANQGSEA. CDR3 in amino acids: CSASGGGGYNEQFF. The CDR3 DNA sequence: TGCAGCGCATCGGGGGGCGGGGGATACAATGAGCAGTTCTTC.

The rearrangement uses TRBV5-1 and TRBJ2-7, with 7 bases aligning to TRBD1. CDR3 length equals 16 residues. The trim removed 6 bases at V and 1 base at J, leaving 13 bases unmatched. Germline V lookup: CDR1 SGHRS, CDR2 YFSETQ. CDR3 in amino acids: CASKPTSRDSSYEQYF. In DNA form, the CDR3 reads TGCGCCAGCAAACCGACGTCCCGGGACAGTTCCTACGAGCAGTACTTC.

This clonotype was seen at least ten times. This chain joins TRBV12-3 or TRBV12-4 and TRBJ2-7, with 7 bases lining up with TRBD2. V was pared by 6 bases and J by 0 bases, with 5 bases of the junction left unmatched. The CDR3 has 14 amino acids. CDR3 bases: TGTGCCAGCAGGCAGGGCGGGAGCTCCTACGAGCAGTACTTC. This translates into CASRQGGSSYEQYF.

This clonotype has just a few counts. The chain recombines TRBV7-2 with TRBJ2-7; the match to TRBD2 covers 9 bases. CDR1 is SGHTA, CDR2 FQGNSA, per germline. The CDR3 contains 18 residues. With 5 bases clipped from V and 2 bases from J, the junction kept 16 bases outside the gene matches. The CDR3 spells CASSPPPSGGIRAYEQYF. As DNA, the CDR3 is TGTGCCAGCAGCCCCCCCCCAAGCGGGGGGATTAGGGCCTACGAGCAGTACTTC.

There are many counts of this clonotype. The CDR3 nucleotides are TGTGCCAGCCGGGGTAACTTGTGGCGGGAGGAGGGAGATACGCAGTATTTT. Its translation is CASRGNLWREEGDTQYF. The chain uses TRBV28 and TRBJ2-3; TRBD2 matches 8 bases. The CDR3 runs 17 residues. Germline CDR1 MDHEN, CDR2 SYDVKM. V lost 8 bases and J lost 5; bases outside the gene matches: 18.

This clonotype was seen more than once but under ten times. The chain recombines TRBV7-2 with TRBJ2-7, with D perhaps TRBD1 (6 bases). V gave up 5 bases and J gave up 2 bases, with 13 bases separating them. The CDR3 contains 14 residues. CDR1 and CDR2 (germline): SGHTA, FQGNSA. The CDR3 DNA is TGTGCCAGCAGCCAATACCAGGGGCCCTACGAGCAGTACTTC. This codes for CASSQYQGPYEQYF.

CDR3 nucleotide sequence: TGCAGTGCTCCTCGACTAGATAGTGGGTCCTACAATGAGCAGTTCTTC. This codes for CSAPRLDSGSYNEQFF. The V and J genes are TRBV20-1 and TRBJ2-1; D is perhaps TRBD2 (6 bases). The CDR3 is 16 amino acids. V was clipped by 5 bases and J by 1 base, with 18 bases between them. From germline, CDR1 is DFQATT and CDR2 SNEGSKA (reference sequence).

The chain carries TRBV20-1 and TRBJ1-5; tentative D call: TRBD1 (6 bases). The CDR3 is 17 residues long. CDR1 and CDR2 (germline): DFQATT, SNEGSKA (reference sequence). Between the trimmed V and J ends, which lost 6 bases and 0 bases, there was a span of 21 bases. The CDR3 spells CSALDSGQIYSNQPQHF. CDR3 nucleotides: TGCAGTGCCCTAGATTCAGGACAGATTTATAGCAATCAGCCCCAGCATTTT.

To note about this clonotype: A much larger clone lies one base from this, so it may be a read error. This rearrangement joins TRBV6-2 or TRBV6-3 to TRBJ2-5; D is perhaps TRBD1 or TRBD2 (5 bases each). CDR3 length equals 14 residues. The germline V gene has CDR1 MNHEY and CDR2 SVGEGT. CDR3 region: CASSISGSQEPQYF. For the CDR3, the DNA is TGTGCCAGCAGTATATCAGGGAGCCAAGAGCCCCAGTACTTC.

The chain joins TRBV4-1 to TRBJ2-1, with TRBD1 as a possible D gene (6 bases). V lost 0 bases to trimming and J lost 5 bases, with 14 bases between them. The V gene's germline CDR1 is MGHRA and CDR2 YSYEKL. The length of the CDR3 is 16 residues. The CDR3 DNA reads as TGCGCCAGCAGCCAAGAAGGGGGAAGACCCCACAATGAGCAGTTCTTC. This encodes CASSQEGGRPHNEQFF.

CDR3 coding DNA: TGTGCCAGCAGCTTAGTTGGACTAGCCGTAGCCTACAATGAGCAGTTCTTC. Translating it yields CASSLVGLAVAYNEQFF. The chain uses TRBV11-2 and TRBJ2-1, with 8 bases lining up with TRBD2. J lost 2 bases, V lost 1 base, and 7 bases had no gene match. Germline lookup yields CDR1 SGHAT and CDR2 FQNNGV. This CDR3 is 17 amino acids long.

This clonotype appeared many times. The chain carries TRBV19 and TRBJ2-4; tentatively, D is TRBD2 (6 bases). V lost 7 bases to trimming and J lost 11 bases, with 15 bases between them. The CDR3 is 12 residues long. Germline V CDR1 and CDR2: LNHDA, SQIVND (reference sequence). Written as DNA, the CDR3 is TGTGCCAGTAATCAATACCCGGGGGTTCAGTACTTC. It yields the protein CASNQYPGVQYF.

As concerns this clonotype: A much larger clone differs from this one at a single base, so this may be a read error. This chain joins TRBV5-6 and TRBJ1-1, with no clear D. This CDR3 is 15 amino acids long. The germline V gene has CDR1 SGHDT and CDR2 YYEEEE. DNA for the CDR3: TGTGCCAGCAGCCTACCCGCACGCCTGAACACTGCAGCTTTCTTT. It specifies CASSLPARLNTAAFF.

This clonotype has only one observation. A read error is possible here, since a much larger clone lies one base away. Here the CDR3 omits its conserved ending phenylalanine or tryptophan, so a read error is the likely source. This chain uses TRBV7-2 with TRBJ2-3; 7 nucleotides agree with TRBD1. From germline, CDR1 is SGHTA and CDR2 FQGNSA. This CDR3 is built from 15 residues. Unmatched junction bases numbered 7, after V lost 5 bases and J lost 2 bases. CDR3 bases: TGTGCCAGCAGCCCCACAGGGGCCGTCACAGATACGCAGTATATT. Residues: CASSPTGAVTDTQYI.

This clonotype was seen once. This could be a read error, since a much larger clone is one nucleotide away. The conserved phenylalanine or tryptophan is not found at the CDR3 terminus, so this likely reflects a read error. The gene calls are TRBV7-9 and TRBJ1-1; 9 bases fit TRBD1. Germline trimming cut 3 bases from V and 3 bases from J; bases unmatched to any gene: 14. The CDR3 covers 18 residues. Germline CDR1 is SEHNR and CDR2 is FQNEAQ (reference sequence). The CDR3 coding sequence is TGTGCCAGCAGCTTCCCCCGCGGGACAGGGAGTTCGGACACTGAAGCTTTCTAT. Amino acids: CASSFPRGTGSSDTEAFY.

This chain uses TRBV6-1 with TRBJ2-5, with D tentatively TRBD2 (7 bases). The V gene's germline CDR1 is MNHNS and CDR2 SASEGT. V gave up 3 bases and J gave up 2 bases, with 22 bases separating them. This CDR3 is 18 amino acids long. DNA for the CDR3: TGTGCCAGCAGTGAGACCGAGTGGGGCGGGGGCGGTCAAGAGACCCAGTACTTC. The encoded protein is CASSETEWGGGGQETQYF.

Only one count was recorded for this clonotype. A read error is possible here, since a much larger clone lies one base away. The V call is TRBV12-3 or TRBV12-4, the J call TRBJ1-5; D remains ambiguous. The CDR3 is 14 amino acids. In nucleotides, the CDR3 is TGTGTCAGCAACAGAGCGGGAGGCCATCAGCCCCAGCATTTT. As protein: CVSNRAGGHQPQHF.

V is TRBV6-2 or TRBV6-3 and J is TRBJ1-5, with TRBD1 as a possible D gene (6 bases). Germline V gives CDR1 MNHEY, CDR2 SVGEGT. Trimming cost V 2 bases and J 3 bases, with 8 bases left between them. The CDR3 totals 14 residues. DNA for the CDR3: TGTGCCAGCAGTTACGGACAGATCAATCAGCCCCAGCATTTT. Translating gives CASSYGQINQPQHF.

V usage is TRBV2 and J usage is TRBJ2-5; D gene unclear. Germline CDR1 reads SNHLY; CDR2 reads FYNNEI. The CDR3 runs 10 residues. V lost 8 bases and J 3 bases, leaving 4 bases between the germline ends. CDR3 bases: TGTGCCAGCGTGAAAGAGACCCAGTACTTC. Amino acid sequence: CASVKETQYF.